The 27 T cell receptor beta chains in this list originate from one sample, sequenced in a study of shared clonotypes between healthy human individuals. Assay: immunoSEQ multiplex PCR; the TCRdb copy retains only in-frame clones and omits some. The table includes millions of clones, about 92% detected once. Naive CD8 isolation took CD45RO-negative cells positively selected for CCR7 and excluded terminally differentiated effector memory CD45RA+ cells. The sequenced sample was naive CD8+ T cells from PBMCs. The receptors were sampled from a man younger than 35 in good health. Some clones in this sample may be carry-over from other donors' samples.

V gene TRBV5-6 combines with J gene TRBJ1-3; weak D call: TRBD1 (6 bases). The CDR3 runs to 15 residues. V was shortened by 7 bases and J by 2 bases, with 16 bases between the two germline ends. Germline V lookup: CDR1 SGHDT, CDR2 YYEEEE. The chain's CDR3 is CASDLGAGTGNTIYF. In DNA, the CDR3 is TGTGCCAGCGATTTGGGGGCGGGGACTGGAAACACCATATATTTT.

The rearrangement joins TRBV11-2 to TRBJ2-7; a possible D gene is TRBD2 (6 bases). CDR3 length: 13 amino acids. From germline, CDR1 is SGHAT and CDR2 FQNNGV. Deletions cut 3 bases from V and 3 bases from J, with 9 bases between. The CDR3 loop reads CASSLGRNYEQYF. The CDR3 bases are TGTGCCAGCAGCTTGGGGAGGAACTACGAGCAGTACTTC.

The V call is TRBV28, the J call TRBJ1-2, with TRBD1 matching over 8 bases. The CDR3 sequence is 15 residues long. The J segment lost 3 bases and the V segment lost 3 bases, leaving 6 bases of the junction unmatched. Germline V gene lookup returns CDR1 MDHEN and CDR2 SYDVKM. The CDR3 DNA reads TGTGCCAGCAGTTTGGGACAGGCCTATCACTATGGCTACACCTTC. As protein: CASSLGQAYHYGYTF.

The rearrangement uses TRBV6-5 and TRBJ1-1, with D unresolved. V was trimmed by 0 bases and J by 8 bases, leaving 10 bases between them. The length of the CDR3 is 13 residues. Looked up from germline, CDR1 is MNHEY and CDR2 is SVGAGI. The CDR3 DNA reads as TGTGCCAGCAGTTACTCGACCGGACCAGAAGCTTTCTTT. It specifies CASSYSTGPEAFF.

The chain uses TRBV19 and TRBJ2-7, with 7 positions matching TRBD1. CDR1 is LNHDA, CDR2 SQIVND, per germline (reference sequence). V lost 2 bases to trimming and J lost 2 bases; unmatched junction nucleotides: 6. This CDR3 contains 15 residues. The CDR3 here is CASSIYPGTAYEQYF. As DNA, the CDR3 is TGTGCCAGTAGTATATACCCCGGGACAGCCTACGAGCAGTACTTC.

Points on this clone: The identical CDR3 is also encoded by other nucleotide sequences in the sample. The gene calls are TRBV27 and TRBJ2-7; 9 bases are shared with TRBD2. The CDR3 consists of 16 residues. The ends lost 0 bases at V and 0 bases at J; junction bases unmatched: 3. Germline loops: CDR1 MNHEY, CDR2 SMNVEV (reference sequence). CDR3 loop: CASSLSLAGSSYEQYF. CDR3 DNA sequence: TGTGCCAGCAGTTTATCTCTAGCGGGGAGCTCCTACGAGCAGTACTTC.

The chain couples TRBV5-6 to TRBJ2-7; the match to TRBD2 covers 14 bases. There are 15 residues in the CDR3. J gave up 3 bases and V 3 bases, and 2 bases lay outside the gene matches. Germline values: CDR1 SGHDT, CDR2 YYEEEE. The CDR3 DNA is TGTGCCAGCAGCTGGACTAGCGGGAGGCTCTACGAGCAGTACTTC. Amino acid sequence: CASSWTSGRLYEQYF.

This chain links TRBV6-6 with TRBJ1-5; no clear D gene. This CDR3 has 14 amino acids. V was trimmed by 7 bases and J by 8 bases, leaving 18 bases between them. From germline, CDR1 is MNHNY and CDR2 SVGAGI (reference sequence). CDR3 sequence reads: CASTTSGSREPQHF. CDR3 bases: TGTGCCAGCACCACGTCGGGGTCCCGCGAGCCCCAGCATTTT.

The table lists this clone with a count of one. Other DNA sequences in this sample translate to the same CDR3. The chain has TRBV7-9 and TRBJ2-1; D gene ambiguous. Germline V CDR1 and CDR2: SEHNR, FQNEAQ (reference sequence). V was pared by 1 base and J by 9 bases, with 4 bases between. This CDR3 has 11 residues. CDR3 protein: CASSLEGEQFF. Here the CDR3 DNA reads TGTGCCAGCAGCTTAGAAGGTGAGCAGTTCTTC.

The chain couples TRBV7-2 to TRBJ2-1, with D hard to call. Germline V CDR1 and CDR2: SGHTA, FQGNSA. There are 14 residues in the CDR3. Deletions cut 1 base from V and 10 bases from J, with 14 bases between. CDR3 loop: CASSLGLEALEQFF. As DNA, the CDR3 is TGTGCCAGCAGCTTAGGACTCGAGGCACTAGAGCAGTTCTTC. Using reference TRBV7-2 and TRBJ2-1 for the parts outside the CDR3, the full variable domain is GAGVSQSPSNKVTEKGKDVELRCDPISGHTALYWYRQSLGQGLEFLIYFQGNSAPDKSGLPSDRFSAERTGGSVSTLTIQRTQQEDSAVYLCASSLGLEALEQFFGPGTRLTVL.

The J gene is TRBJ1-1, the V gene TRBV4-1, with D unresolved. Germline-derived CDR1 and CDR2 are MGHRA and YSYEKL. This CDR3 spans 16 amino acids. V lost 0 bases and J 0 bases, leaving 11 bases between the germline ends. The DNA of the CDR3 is TGCGCCAGCAGCCAAGATCTCTCCCTAATGAACACTGAAGCTTTCTTT. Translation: CASSQDLSLMNTEAFF.

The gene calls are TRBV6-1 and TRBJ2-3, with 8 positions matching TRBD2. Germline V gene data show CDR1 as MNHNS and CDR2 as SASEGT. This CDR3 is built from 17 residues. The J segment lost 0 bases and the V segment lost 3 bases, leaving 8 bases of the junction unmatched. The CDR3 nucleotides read TGTGCCAGCAGTGAGCTGGTACTAGCGGCTAGCACAGATACGCAGTATTTT. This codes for CASSELVLAASTDTQYF.

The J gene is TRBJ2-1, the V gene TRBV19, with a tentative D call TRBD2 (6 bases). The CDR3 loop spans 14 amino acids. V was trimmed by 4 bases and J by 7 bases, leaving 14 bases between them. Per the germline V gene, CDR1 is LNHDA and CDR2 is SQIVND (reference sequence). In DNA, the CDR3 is TGTGCCAGTAGTACGGGGGAGAGGATTAATGAGCAGTTCTTC. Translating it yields CASSTGERINEQFF.

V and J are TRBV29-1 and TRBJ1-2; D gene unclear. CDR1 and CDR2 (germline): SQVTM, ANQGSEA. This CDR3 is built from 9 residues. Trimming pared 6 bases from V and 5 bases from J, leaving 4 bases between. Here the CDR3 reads CSVEYGYTF. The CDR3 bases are TGCAGCGTCGAATATGGCTACACCTTC. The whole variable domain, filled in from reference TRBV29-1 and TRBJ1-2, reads SAVISQKPSRDICQRGTSLTIQCQVDSQVTMMFWYRQQPGQSLTLIATANQGSEATYESGFVIDKFPISRPNLTFSTLTVSNMSPEDSSIYLCSVEYGYTFGSGTRLTVV.

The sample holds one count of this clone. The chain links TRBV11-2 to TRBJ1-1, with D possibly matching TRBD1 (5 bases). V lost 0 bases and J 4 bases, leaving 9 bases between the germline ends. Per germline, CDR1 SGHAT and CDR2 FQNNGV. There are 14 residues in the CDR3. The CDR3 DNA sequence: TGTGCCAGCAGCTTAGATCGGGGGAGCACTGAAGCTTTCTTT. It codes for CASSLDRGSTEAFF.

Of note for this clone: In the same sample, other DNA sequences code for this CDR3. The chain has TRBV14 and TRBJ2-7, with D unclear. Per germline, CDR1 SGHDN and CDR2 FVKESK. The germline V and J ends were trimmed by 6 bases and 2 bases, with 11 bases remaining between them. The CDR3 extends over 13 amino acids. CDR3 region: CASRRSGAYEQYF. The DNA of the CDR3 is TGTGCCAGCAGGAGGAGTGGGGCCTACGAGCAGTACTTC.

The CDR3 protein is CASSKARPDPHEQYF. In DNA form, the CDR3 reads TGTGCCAGCAGCAAAGCGCGTCCCGACCCCCACGAGCAGTACTTC. V is TRBV21-1 and J is TRBJ2-7. TRBV21-1 is an annotated pseudogene. The CDR3 extends over 15 amino acids.

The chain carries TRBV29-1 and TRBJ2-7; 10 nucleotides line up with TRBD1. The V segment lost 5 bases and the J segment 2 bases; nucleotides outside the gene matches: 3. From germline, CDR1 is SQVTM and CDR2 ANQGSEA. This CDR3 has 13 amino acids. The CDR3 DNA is TGCAGCGTTCGGACAGGGGGTCCCTACGAGCAGTACTTC. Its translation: CSVRTGGPYEQYF.

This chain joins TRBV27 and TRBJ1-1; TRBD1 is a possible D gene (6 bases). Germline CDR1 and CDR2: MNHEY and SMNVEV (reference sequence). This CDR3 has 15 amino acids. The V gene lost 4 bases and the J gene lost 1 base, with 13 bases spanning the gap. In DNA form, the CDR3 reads TGTGCCAGCAGTTCGCGCGCGACAGGGAACACTGAAGCTTTCTTT. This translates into CASSSRATGNTEAFF.

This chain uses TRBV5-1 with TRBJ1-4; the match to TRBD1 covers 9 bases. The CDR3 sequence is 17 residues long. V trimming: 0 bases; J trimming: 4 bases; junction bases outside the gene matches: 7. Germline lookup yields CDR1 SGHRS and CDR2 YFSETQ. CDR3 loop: CASSLAPTGGGNEKLFF. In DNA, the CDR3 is TGCGCCAGCAGCTTGGCCCCGACAGGGGGGGGTAATGAAAAACTGTTTTTT.

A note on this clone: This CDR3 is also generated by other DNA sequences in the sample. The CDR3 spells CASSLSFGGGTEAFF. The CDR3 DNA sequence: TGTGCCAGCAGTTTATCTTTCGGTGGAGGGACTGAAGCTTTCTTT. The chain has TRBV27 and TRBJ1-1, with no clear D. The CDR3 sequence is 15 residues long. V shed 0 bases and J shed 5 bases, with 13 bases lying between them. Germline CDR1 MNHEY, CDR2 SMNVEV (reference sequence).

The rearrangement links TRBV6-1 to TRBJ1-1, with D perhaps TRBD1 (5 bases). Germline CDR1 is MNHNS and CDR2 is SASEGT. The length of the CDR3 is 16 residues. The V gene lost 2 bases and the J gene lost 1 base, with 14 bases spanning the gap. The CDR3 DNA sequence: TGTGCCAGCAGTGAAAACTTGGCCGGGGCGAACACTGAAGCTTTCTTT. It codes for CASSENLAGANTEAFF.

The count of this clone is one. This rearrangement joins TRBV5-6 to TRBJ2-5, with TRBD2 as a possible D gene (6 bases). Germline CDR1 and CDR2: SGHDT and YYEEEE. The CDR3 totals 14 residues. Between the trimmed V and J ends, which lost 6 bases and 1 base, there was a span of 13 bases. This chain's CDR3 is CASNHREIQETQYF. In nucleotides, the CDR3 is TGTGCCAGCAACCACCGGGAGATCCAAGAGACCCAGTACTTC. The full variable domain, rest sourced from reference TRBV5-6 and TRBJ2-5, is DAGVTQSPTHLIKTRGQQVTLRCSPKSGHDTVSWYQQALGQGPQFIFQYYEEEERQRGNFPDRFSGHQFPNYSSELNVNALLLGDSALYLCASNHREIQETQYFGPGTRLLVL.

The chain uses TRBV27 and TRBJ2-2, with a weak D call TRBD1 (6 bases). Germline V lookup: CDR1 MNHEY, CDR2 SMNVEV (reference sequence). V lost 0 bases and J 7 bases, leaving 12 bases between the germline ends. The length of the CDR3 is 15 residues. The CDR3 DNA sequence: TGTGCCAGCAGTTTATCGAGGGGGAGTAACGGGGAGCTGTTTTTT. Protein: CASSLSRGSNGELFF.

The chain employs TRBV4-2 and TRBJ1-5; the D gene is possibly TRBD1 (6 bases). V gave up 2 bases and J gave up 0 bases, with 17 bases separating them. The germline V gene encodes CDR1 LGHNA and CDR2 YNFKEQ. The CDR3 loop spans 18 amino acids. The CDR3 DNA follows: TGTGCCAGCAGCCAAAACCCGAGGGACACCTATAGCAATCAGCCCCAGCATTTT. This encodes CASSQNPRDTYSNQPQHF.

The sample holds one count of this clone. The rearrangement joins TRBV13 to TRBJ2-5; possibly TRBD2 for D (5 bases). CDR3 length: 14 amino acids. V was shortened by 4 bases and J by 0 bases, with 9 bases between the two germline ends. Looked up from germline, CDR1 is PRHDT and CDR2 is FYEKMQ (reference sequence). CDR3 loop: CASSSLANQETQYF. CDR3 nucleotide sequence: TGTGCCAGCAGCTCCCTAGCCAACCAAGAGACCCAGTACTTC.

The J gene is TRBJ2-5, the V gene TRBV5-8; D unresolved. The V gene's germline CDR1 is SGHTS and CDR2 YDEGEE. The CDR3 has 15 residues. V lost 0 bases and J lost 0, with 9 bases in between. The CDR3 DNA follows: TGTGCCAGCAGCTTGGTCGCAGCGTACCAAGAGACCCAGTACTTC. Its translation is CASSLVAAYQETQYF.